The 8 T cell receptor beta chains below all came from one sample that was sequenced in a study of cytomegalovirus exposure and HLA in healthy donors. Vbeta (60) and Jbeta (13) primers were used in the PCR. The table came from immunoSEQ multiplex PCR; TCRdb's copy has only in-frame clones and leaves some out. The sample consists of under 250,000 clones, approximately 79% of them appearing once. The sequenced material came from PBMCs. The receptors shown here come from a male donor in good health and CMV-seronegative.

The chain couples TRBV6-5 to TRBJ2-2; D is uncertain. This CDR3 has 12 residues. V lost 5 bases to trimming and J lost 4 bases, with 5 bases between them. CDR1 MNHEY and CDR2 SVGAGI come from the germline V gene. CDR3 sequence: CASSPLTGELFF. CDR3 in DNA: TGTGCCAGCAGTCCCCTCACCGGGGAGCTGTTTTTT.

The chain is built from TRBV21-1 and TRBJ1-1. TRBV21-1 is flagged as a pseudogene. CDR3 length: 14 amino acids. The DNA for the CDR3 is TGTGCCAGCAGCGTTCAGGGTTGCGGGGAAAAAGCTTTCTTT. This translates into CASSVQGCGEKAFF.

The rearrangement links TRBV29-1 to TRBJ2-5; D may be TRBD2 (5 bases). CDR3 length: 11 amino acids. V shed 8 bases and J shed 2 bases, with 9 bases lying between them. Germline values: CDR1 SQVTM, CDR2 ANQGSEA. The CDR3: CSIRTQETQYF. Written as DNA, the CDR3 is TGCAGCATCAGGACTCAAGAGACCCAGTACTTC.

The V gene is TRBV9, the J gene TRBJ2-1; 9 bases line up with TRBD2. The CDR3 runs to 15 residues. The trim removed 3 bases at V and 12 bases at J, leaving 13 bases unmatched. CDR1 is SGDLS and CDR2 is YYNGEE in the germline V gene. The CDR3 coding sequence is TGTGCCAGCAGCGCAAGACTAGCGGACTACAGGGGGCAGTTCTTC. It is translated as CASSARLADYRGQFF.

The rearrangement uses TRBV5-1 and TRBJ2-1; 15 positions agree with TRBD2. With 4 bases clipped from V and 7 bases from J, the junction kept 15 bases outside the gene matches. The V gene's germline CDR1 is SGHRS and CDR2 YFSETQ. The CDR3 covers 19 residues. CDR3 sequence: CASSIDVPGTSGGFNEQFF. The DNA of the CDR3 is TGCGCCAGCAGCATAGACGTCCCCGGGACTAGCGGGGGGTTTAATGAGCAGTTCTTC.

The chain has TRBV7-2 and TRBJ1-3; D ambiguous. V was pared by 2 bases and J by 0 bases, with 11 bases between. This CDR3 is 16 amino acids long. Germline lookup yields CDR1 SGHTA and CDR2 FQGNSA. The CDR3 loop is CASSLLGHRSGNTIYF. CDR3 DNA sequence: TGTGCCAGCAGCTTACTTGGGCACCGCTCTGGAAACACCATATATTTT.

The CDR3 region has the DNA TGTGCCAGCAGCTCTAACCCTCCGGGCACCTGGGGCGAGCAGTTCTTC. Its protein is CASSSNPPGTWGEQFF. This chain links TRBV7-2 with TRBJ2-1; possibly TRBD1 for D (5 bases). This CDR3 region has 16 residues. From germline, CDR1 is SGHTA and CDR2 FQGNSA. V was clipped by 4 bases and J by 10 bases, with 23 bases between them. Filled out from reference TRBV7-2 and TRBJ2-1, the complete variable domain reads GAGVSQSPSNKVTEKGKDVELRCDPISGHTALYWYRQSLGQGLEFLIYFQGNSAPDKSGLPSDRFSAERTGGSVSTLTIQRTQQEDSAVYLCASSSNPPGTWGEQFFGPGTRLTVL.

The rearrangement links TRBV5-1 to TRBJ2-5, with D uncertain. This CDR3 has 13 residues. CDR1 and CDR2 from the germline V gene are SGHRS and YFSETQ. The V end lost 4 bases, the J end lost 5 bases, and 12 bases lay between the germline ends. CDR3 DNA sequence: TGCGCCAGCAGCATTGCAGTGTGGGAGACCCAGTACTTC. Translating it yields CASSIAVWETQYF.